Below, 2 T cell receptor beta chains from the same sample are listed, as sequenced in a study of cytomegalovirus exposure and HLA in healthy donors. This table comes from immunoSEQ multiplex PCR, and its TCRdb copy is limited to in-frame clones, with some not included. The sample lists around 230,000 clones, around 87% seen once, with over 0.95% in the top ten. The sample consisted of PBMCs. These receptors were taken from a woman aged 25 to 39 in good health and CMV-seropositive.

CDR3: CASSQDLAGAPYEQYF. The CDR3 DNA is TGCGCCAGCAGCCAAGATTTAGCGGGGGCTCCCTACGAGCAGTACTTC. The chain uses TRBV4-1 and TRBJ2-7; 9 positions match TRBD2. CDR3 length equals 16 residues. Trimming at V came to 0 bases and at J to 2 bases, leaving 5 bases not matched to a gene. Germline values: CDR1 MGHRA, CDR2 YSYEKL.

The chain combines TRBV19 with TRBJ2-1; 7 positions agree with TRBD2. CDR1 and CDR2 from the germline V gene are LNHDA and SQIVND (reference sequence). The CDR3 totals 14 residues. V gave up 1 base and J gave up 8 bases; unmatched junction bases: 5. This CDR3 reads CASSIVRGGDEQFF. In DNA form, the CDR3 reads TGTGCCAGTAGTATAGTGAGGGGAGGGGATGAGCAGTTCTTC.